Listed below are T cell receptor beta chains from one sample, sequenced in a study of graft-versus-host responses after intestinal transplantation. The table came from immunoSEQ multiplex PCR; TCRdb's copy has only in-frame clones and leaves some out. The table shows more than 30,000 clones, with around 87% occurring only once. Sequencing was performed on ileum tissue, taken around 190 days after intestinal transplant. The receptors originated from a human patient who received an intestinal transplant, so some T cells may come from the graft donor. Both conserved end residues are part of each CDR3.

TRBJ2-2 TRBV5-1 CASSFSGGAPGELFF
TRBJ2-7 TRBV5-4 CASSWGGSGTSYEQYF
TRBJ1-4 TRBV7-6 CASSPTGSNEKLFF
TRBJ2-1 TRBV6-1 CASGRDRDPNEQFF
TRBJ2-3 TRBV5-4 CASSLEPQGARDTQYF
TRBJ2-7 TRBV18 CASSPIRQSSYEQYF
TRBJ2-3 TRBV15 CATSREVALADTQYF
TRBJ2-1 TRBV6-5 CASSYFDSNEQFF
TRBJ2-7 TRBV19 CASSIDTTYEQYF
TRBJ2-3 TRBV4-1 CASSPPRQGRDTQYF
TRBJ2-3 TRBV20-1 CSALLQDTQYF
TRBJ2-2 TRBV4-1 CASSRSILNTGELFF
TRBJ1-2 TRBV5-1 CASSTTGGPGLGYGYTF
TRBJ2-3 TRBV6-5 CASSPSGGTQYF
TRBJ2-5 TRBV7-2 CASSSTLRLAETQYF
TRBJ2-1 TRBV7-6 CASSSTTSGRAIGDEQFF
TRBJ2-3 TRBV5-1 CASSLEGRSLDTQYF
TRBJ1-5 TRBV7-9 CASSSQEESNQPQHF
TRBJ2-3 TRBV7-6 CASSLVHPSGSGVTQYF
TRBJ2-1 TRBV27 CASTPRIGTRNEQFF